Listed below are T cell receptor beta chains from one sample, sequenced in a study of T cells after somatic rescue of genetic block. The assay was immunoSEQ multiplex PCR, and TCRdb's table has in-frame clones only and misses some. The sample records 88,000 or so clones, 80% to 90% being singletons. The sample was peripheral blood mononuclear cells (PBMCs). The receptors were sampled from a woman in her late teens or twenties. CDR3s include the opening cysteine and the closing phenylalanine or tryptophan. A D gene is named only where the DNA matches it firmly. The size entry is marked missing in some rows and otherwise reads once, few, many or a size class.

clone_size: -; j_call: TRBJ1-5; d_call: -; v_call: TRBV4-1; cdr3_aa: CASSQARGGNSNQPQHF; cdr3_nt: TGCGCCAGCAGCCAAGCCCGGGGAGGAAATAGCAATCAGCCCCAGCATTTT
clone_size: -; j_call: TRBJ1-2; d_call: -; v_call: TRBV30; cdr3_aa: CARRQVGYGYTF; cdr3_nt: TGTGCCCGCAGACAAGTTGGCTATGGCTACACCTTC
clone_size: once; j_call: TRBJ2-3; d_call: TRBD1; v_call: TRBV5-8; cdr3_aa: CASSRGRGRPDTQYF; cdr3_nt: TGTGCCAGCAGCCGGGGCAGGGGGCGGCCAGATACGCAGTATTTT
clone_size: -; j_call: TRBJ2-3; d_call: -; v_call: TRBV2; cdr3_aa: CASSEELVSTDTQYF; cdr3_nt: TGTGCCAGCAGCGAGGAGCTAGTCAGCACAGATACGCAGTATTTT
clone_size: -; j_call: TRBJ1-1; d_call: TRBD1; v_call: TRBV5-1; cdr3_aa: CASSPKSGGMNTEAFF; cdr3_nt: TGCGCCAGCAGCCCCAAATCAGGGGGGATGAACACTGAAGCTTTCTTT
clone_size: -; j_call: TRBJ1-3; d_call: -; v_call: TRBV4-3; cdr3_aa: CASSQDGGPPGNTIYF; cdr3_nt: TGCGCCAGCAGCCAAGATGGGGGCCCGCCTGGAAACACCATATATTTT
clone_size: -; j_call: TRBJ1-4; d_call: -; v_call: TRBV27; cdr3_aa: CASSLSRWAGDVATNEKLFF; cdr3_nt: TGTGCCAGCAGTTTATCCCGTTGGGCAGGCGACGTCGCAACTAATGAAAAACTGTTTTTT
clone_size: -; j_call: TRBJ2-7; d_call: -; v_call: TRBV6-6; cdr3_aa: CASSYWAILREQYF; cdr3_nt: TGTGCCAGCAGTTACTGGGCGATTCTGAGGGAGCAGTACTTC
clone_size: -; j_call: TRBJ2-1; d_call: TRBD2; v_call: TRBV11-2; cdr3_aa: CASSSPGLPTGDAYNEQFF; cdr3_nt: TGTGCCAGCAGCTCCCCGGGACTACCCACCGGGGACGCCTACAATGAGCAGTTCTTC
clone_size: once; j_call: TRBJ2-7; d_call: TRBD2; v_call: TRBV10-2; cdr3_aa: CATTKLAGTYEQYF; cdr3_nt: TGCGCCACCACCAAACTAGCGGGAACCTACGAGCAGTACTTC
clone_size: -; j_call: TRBJ2-3; d_call: TRBD2; v_call: TRBV5-4; cdr3_aa: CASRSPSGSTDTQYF; cdr3_nt: TGTGCCAGCAGGAGCCCTAGCGGAAGCACAGATACGCAGTATTTT
clone_size: -; j_call: TRBJ2-2; d_call: -; v_call: TRBV7-6; cdr3_aa: CASNQGRTGELFF; cdr3_nt: TGTGCCAGCAATCAGGGTCGGACCGGGGAGCTGTTTTTT
clone_size: -; j_call: TRBJ1-3; d_call: TRBD1; v_call: TRBV9; cdr3_aa: CASSEQGALGNTIYF; cdr3_nt: TGTGCCAGCAGCGAACAGGGGGCGCTTGGAAACACCATATATTTT
clone_size: -; j_call: TRBJ1-5; d_call: TRBD1; v_call: TRBV2; cdr3_aa: CASSEGGGGDQPQHF; cdr3_nt: TGTGCCAGCAGTGAAGGTGGAGGGGGCGACCAGCCCCAGCATTTT
clone_size: -; j_call: TRBJ2-1; d_call: TRBD2; v_call: TRBV5-1; cdr3_aa: CASSFRSSGRVFAYNEQFF; cdr3_nt: TGCGCCAGCAGCTTTAGGAGTAGCGGGAGGGTGTTCGCCTACAATGAGCAGTTCTTC
clone_size: -; j_call: TRBJ2-7; d_call: TRBD2; v_call: TRBV6-5; cdr3_aa: CASRPGGGEQYF; cdr3_nt: TGTGCCAGCAGACCGGGAGGAGGGGAGCAGTACTTC
clone_size: -; j_call: TRBJ2-2; d_call: TRBD2; v_call: TRBV6-1; cdr3_aa: CASSEGAGRVTGELFF; cdr3_nt: TGTGCCAGCAGTGAAGGAGCGGGGAGGGTCACCGGGGAGCTGTTTTTT
clone_size: few; j_call: TRBJ2-2; d_call: -; v_call: TRBV4-1; cdr3_aa: CASSQVTDGELFF; cdr3_nt: TGCGCCAGCAGCCAAGTGACCGACGGGGAGCTGTTTTTT
clone_size: -; j_call: TRBJ1-1; d_call: -; v_call: TRBV10-1; cdr3_aa: CASSLSTNRRPFF; cdr3_nt: TGCGCCAGCAGTCTTTCGACCAACAGGAGACCTTTCTTT
clone_size: -; j_call: TRBJ1-3; d_call: TRBD1; v_call: TRBV11-2; cdr3_aa: CASSSLRQGFGNTIYF; cdr3_nt: TGTGCCAGCAGCTCCCTTCGACAGGGCTTCGGAAACACCATATATTTT
clone_size: once; j_call: TRBJ1-2; d_call: -; v_call: TRBV4-2; cdr3_aa: CASSQGTLNYGYTF; cdr3_nt: TGTGCCAGCAGCCAAGGGACCTTAAACTATGGCTACACCTTC
clone_size: -; j_call: TRBJ2-1; d_call: TRBD2; v_call: TRBV5-1; cdr3_aa: CASSLSLAGVNNEQFF; cdr3_nt: TGCGCCAGCAGCCTCTCACTAGCGGGAGTTAACAATGAGCAGTTCTTC
clone_size: -; j_call: TRBJ1-1; d_call: TRBD1; v_call: TRBV7-9; cdr3_aa: CASSQYRRGVEAFF; cdr3_nt: TGTGCCAGCAGCCAGTACCGCAGGGGGGTCGAAGCTTTCTTT
clone_size: once; j_call: TRBJ1-2; d_call: -; v_call: TRBV7-9; cdr3_aa: CASSPLRAMNYGYTF; cdr3_nt: TGTGCCAGCAGCCCTCTCCGGGCGATGAACTATGGCTACACCTTC
clone_size: once; j_call: TRBJ1-6; d_call: -; v_call: TRBV11-2; cdr3_aa: CASQGTISPLHF; cdr3_nt: TGTGCCAGCCAAGGGACAATTTCACCCCTCCACTTT
clone_size: -; j_call: TRBJ1-3; d_call: -; v_call: TRBV11-3; cdr3_aa: CASSLGAPGTTGNTIYF; cdr3_nt: TGTGCCAGCAGCTTAGGCGCACCCGGGACAACTGGAAACACCATATATTTT
clone_size: once; j_call: TRBJ2-2; d_call: -; v_call: TRBV28; cdr3_aa: CATVPGGNTGELFF; cdr3_nt: TGTGCCACCGTTCCCGGGGGGAACACCGGGGAGCTGTTTTTT
clone_size: -; j_call: TRBJ2-3; d_call: -; v_call: TRBV5-1; cdr3_aa: CASSLAEVTHTDTQYF; cdr3_nt: TGCGCCAGCAGCTTGGCCGAGGTCACCCACACAGATACGCAGTATTTT
clone_size: -; j_call: TRBJ1-1; d_call: TRBD1; v_call: TRBV18; cdr3_aa: CASSPKEGGQGLTNTEAFF; cdr3_nt: TGTGCCAGCTCACCAAAGGAGGGGGGACAGGGGTTAACGAACACTGAAGCTTTCTTT
clone_size: -; j_call: TRBJ1-1; d_call: -; v_call: TRBV7-3; cdr3_aa: CASSLGTNTEAFF; cdr3_nt: TGTGCCAGCAGCTTGGGAACGAACACTGAAGCTTTCTTT
clone_size: -; j_call: TRBJ2-7; d_call: -; v_call: TRBV6-1; cdr3_aa: CASNQAQASSYEQYF; cdr3_nt: TGTGCCAGCAACCAGGCACAGGCTAGCTCCTACGAGCAGTACTTC
clone_size: few; j_call: TRBJ1-1; d_call: -; v_call: TRBV6-5; cdr3_aa: CASGRPGTEAFF; cdr3_nt: TGTGCCAGCGGACGGCCTGGCACTGAAGCTTTCTTT
clone_size: -; j_call: TRBJ1-1; d_call: -; v_call: TRBV10-3; cdr3_aa: CAISESAGVNTEAFF; cdr3_nt: TGTGCCATCAGTGAGTCGGCCGGGGTGAACACTGAAGCTTTCTTT
clone_size: -; j_call: TRBJ2-3; d_call: TRBD2; v_call: TRBV28; cdr3_aa: CASSLWGLAGRTDTQYF; cdr3_nt: TGTGCCAGCAGTTTATGGGGACTAGCGGGCCGCACAGATACGCAGTATTTT
clone_size: -; j_call: TRBJ2-7; d_call: -; v_call: TRBV19; cdr3_aa: CASSQRGYEQYF; cdr3_nt: TGTGCCAGTAGCCAGAGGGGTTACGAGCAGTACTTC
clone_size: -; j_call: TRBJ1-5; d_call: -; v_call: TRBV4-1; cdr3_aa: CASSQVAGINQPQHF; cdr3_nt: TGCGCCAGCAGCCAAGTTGCCGGAATCAATCAGCCCCAGCATTTT
clone_size: -; j_call: TRBJ1-1; d_call: -; v_call: TRBV12-5; cdr3_aa: CASGLKYSEAFF; cdr3_nt: TGTGCTAGTGGTTTGAAGTACTCTGAAGCTTTCTTT
clone_size: -; j_call: TRBJ2-5; d_call: -; v_call: TRBV2; cdr3_aa: CASRTGLRETQYF; cdr3_nt: TGTGCCAGCAGGACAGGATTGCGAGAGACCCAGTACTTC
clone_size: -; j_call: TRBJ1-2; d_call: -; v_call: TRBV28; cdr3_aa: CASSIAGYGYTF; cdr3_nt: TGTGCCAGCTCAATTGCCGGGTATGGCTACACCTTC
clone_size: -; j_call: TRBJ1-4; d_call: TRBD1; v_call: TRBV6-1; cdr3_aa: CASSEAPGQGYEKLFF; cdr3_nt: TGTGCCAGCAGTGAAGCCCCGGGACAGGGTTATGAAAAACTGTTTTTT
clone_size: -; j_call: TRBJ2-1; d_call: -; v_call: TRBV6-4; cdr3_aa: CASSDSSLPNGEQFF; cdr3_nt: TGTGCCAGCAGTGACTCTTCGTTACCAAATGGGGAGCAGTTCTTC
clone_size: -; j_call: TRBJ1-5; d_call: -; v_call: TRBV7-2; cdr3_aa: CASSLDRLAQPQHF; cdr3_nt: TGTGCCAGCAGCTTGGACAGACTCGCTCAGCCCCAGCATTTT
clone_size: -; j_call: TRBJ2-7; d_call: TRBD2; v_call: TRBV6-6; cdr3_aa: CASSYSTLAGVYEQYF; cdr3_nt: TGTGCCAGCAGTTACTCGACACTAGCGGGGGTCTACGAGCAGTACTTC
clone_size: once; j_call: TRBJ1-1; d_call: -; v_call: TRBV5-4; cdr3_aa: CASSLAAMNTEAFF; cdr3_nt: TGTGCCAGCAGCTTGGCCGCCATGAACACTGAAGCTTTCTTT
clone_size: -; j_call: TRBJ1-1; d_call: -; v_call: TRBV10-3; cdr3_aa: CAISLNMGTEAFF; cdr3_nt: TGTGCCATCAGTCTAAATATGGGCACTGAAGCTTTCTTT
clone_size: -; j_call: TRBJ1-1; d_call: -; v_call: TRBV5-1; cdr3_aa: CASSFQLGNTEAFF; cdr3_nt: TGCGCCAGCAGCTTTCAGCTGGGGAACACTGAAGCTTTCTTT
clone_size: -; j_call: TRBJ1-2; d_call: -; v_call: TRBV6-1; cdr3_aa: CASSDPEGRGRGYTF; cdr3_nt: TGTGCCAGCAGTGATCCGGAGGGGCGAGGACGCGGCTACACCTTC
clone_size: -; j_call: TRBJ1-5; d_call: -; v_call: TRBV6-5; cdr3_aa: CASSYRGGSNQPQHF; cdr3_nt: TGTGCCAGCAGTTACAGGGGAGGGAGCAATCAGCCCCAGCATTTT
clone_size: -; j_call: TRBJ2-7; d_call: TRBD1; v_call: TRBV4-1; cdr3_aa: CASSRVPGTGIPYEQYF; cdr3_nt: TGCGCCAGCAGCCGCGTTCCCGGGACAGGGATTCCCTACGAGCAGTACTTC
clone_size: -; j_call: TRBJ1-1; d_call: -; v_call: TRBV7-9; cdr3_aa: CASSWDAGDDAFF; cdr3_nt: TGTGCCAGCAGCTGGGATGCTGGGGACGACGCTTTCTTT
clone_size: once; j_call: TRBJ1-1; d_call: -; v_call: TRBV27; cdr3_aa: CASSLLRGPDTEAFF; cdr3_nt: TGTGCCAGCAGTTTATTGAGGGGACCTGACACTGAAGCTTTCTTT
clone_size: -; j_call: TRBJ1-5; d_call: -; v_call: TRBV4-3; cdr3_aa: CASSQGGNQPQHF; cdr3_nt: TGCGCCAGCAGCCAAGGAGGGAATCAGCCCCAGCATTTT
clone_size: -; j_call: TRBJ2-7; d_call: TRBD2; v_call: TRBV11-2; cdr3_aa: CASSLVASGRGWQYF; cdr3_nt: TGTGCCAGCAGCTTAGTAGCTAGCGGGAGGGGGTGGCAGTACTTC